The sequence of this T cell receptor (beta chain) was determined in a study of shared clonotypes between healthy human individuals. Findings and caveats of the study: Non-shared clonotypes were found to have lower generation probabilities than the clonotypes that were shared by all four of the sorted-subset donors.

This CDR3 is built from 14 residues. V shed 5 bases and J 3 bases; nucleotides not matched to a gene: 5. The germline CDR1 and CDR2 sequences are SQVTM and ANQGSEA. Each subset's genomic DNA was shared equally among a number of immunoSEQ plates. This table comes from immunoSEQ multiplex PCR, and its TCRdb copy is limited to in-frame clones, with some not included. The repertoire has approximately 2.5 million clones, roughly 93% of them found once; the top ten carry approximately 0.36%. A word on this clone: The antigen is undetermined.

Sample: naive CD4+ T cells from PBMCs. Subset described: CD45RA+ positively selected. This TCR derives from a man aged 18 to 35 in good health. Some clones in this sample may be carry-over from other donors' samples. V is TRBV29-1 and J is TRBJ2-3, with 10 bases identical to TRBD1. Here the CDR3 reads CSVPGTGVTDTQYF. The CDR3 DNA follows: TGCAGCGTTCCCGGGACAGGGGTTACAGATACGCAGTATTTT.